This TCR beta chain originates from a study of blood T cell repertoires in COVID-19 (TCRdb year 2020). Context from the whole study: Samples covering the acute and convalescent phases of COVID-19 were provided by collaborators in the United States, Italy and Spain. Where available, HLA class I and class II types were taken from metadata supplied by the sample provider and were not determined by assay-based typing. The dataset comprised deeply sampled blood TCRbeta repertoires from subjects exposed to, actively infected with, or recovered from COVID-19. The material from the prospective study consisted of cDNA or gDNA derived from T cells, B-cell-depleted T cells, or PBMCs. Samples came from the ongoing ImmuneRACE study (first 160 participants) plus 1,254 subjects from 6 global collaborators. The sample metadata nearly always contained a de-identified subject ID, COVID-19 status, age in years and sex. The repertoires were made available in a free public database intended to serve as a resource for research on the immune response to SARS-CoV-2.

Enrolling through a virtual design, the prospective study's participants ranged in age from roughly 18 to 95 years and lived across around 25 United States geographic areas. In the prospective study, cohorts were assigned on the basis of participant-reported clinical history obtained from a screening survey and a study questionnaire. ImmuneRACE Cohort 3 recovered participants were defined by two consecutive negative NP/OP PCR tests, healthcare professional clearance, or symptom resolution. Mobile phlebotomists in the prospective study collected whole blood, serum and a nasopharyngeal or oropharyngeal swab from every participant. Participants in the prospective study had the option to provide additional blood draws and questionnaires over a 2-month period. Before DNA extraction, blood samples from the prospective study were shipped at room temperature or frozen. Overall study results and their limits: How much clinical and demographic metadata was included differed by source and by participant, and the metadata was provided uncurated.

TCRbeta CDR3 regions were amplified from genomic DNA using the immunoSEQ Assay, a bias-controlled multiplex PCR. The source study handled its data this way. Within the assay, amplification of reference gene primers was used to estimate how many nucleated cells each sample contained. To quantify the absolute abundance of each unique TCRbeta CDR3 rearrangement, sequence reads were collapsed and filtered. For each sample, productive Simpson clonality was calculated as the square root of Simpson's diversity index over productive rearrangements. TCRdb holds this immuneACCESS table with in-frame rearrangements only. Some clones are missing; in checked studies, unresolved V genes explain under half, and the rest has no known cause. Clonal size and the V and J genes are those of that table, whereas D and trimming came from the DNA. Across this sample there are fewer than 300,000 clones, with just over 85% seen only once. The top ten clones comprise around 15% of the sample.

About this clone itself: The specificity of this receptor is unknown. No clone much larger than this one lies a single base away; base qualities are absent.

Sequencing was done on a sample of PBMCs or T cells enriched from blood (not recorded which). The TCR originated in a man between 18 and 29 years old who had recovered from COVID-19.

The DNA sequence is as follows: TGTGCCACCGCGGGGGGTACTGCTAGCACAGATACGCAGTATTTT. Its translation reads: CATAGGTASTDTQYF. Recombination connected TRBV14 to TRBJ2-3; TRBD2 lines up with 8 middle nucleotides. Including cysteine and phenylalanine, the CDR3 has 15 amino acids. The retained sequence is limited to the CDR3, 45 bases, with the frame set at the first base. The germline V gene sets CDR1 to SGHDN and CDR2 to FVKESK. At the junction V is shortened by 10 bases and J by 0 bases; bases outside the gene matches: 9.